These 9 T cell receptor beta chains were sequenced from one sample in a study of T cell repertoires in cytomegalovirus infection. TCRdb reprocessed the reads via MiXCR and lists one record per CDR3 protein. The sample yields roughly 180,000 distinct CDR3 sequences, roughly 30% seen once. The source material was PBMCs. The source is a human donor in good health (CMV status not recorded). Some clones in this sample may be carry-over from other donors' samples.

CDR3 residues: CASSLWTSHHEQFF. The CDR3 DNA reads TGTGCCAGCAGCCTTTGGACTAGCCACCATGAGCAGTTCTTC. This sequence joins TRBV3-1 and TRBJ2-1, with 8 positions matching TRBD2. V shed 4 bases and J 8 bases; nucleotides not matched to a gene: 7. The CDR3 is made up of 14 amino acids. Germline values: CDR1 LGHDT, CDR2 YNNKEL (reference sequence).

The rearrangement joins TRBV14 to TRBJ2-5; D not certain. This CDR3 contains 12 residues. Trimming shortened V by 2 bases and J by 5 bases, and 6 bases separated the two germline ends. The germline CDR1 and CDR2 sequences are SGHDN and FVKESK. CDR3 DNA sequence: TGTGCCAGCAGCCAAATATGGGAGACCCAGTACTTC. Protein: CASSQIWETQYF.

CDR3: CASSLNRGTQYF. CDR3 coding DNA: TGTGCCAGCAGTTTGAACCGAGGTACGCAGTATTTT. This chain uses TRBV12-3 or TRBV12-4 with TRBJ2-3, with D unresolved. This CDR3 is 12 amino acids long. V dropped 3 bases and J dropped 8 bases, with 9 bases sitting between them.

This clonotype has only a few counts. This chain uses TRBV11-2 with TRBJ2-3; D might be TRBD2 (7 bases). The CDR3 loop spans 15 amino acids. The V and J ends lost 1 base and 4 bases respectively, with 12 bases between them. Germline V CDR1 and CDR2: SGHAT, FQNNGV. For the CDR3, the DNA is TGTGCCAGCAGCTTAGGAGGGGGGGCCTCAGATACGCAGTATTTT. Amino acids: CASSLGGGASDTQYF.

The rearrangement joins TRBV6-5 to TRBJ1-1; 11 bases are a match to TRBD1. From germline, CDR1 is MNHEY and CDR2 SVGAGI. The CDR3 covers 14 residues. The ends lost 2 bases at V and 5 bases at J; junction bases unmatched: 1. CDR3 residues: CASSYRDRGTEAFF. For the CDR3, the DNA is TGTGCCAGCAGTTACCGGGACAGGGGGACTGAAGCTTTCTTT.

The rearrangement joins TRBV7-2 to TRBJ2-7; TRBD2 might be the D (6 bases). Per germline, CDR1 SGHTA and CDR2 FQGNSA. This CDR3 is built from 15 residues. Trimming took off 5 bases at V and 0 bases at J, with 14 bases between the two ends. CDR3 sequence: CASSLEGGGSYEQYF. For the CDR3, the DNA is TGTGCCAGCAGCCTGGAGGGAGGAGGCTCCTACGAGCAGTACTTC.

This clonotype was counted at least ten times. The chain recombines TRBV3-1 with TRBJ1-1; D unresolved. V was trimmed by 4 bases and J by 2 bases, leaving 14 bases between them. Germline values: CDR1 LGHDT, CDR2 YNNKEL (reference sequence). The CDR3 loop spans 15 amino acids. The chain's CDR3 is CASSPSGERNTEAFF. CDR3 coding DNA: TGTGCCAGCAGCCCCTCCGGGGAGCGAAACACTGAAGCTTTCTTT.

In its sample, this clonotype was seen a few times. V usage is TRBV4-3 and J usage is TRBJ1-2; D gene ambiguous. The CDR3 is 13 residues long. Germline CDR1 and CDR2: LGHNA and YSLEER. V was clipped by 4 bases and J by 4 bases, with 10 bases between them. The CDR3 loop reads CASSPDVGYGYTF. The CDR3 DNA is TGCGCCAGCAGCCCGGACGTGGGCTATGGCTACACCTTC.

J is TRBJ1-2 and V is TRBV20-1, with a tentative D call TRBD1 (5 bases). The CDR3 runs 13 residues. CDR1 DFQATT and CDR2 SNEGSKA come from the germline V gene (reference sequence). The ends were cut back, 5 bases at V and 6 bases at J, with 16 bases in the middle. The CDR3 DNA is TGCAGTGCTGAGGGTCAGGGATCCCATGGCTACACCTTC. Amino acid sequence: CSAEGQGSHGYTF.